The 10 T cell receptor beta chains in this list originate from one sample, sequenced in a study of blood T cell repertoires in COVID-19. The assay was immunoSEQ multiplex PCR, and TCRdb's table has in-frame clones only and misses some. Among around 370,000 clones, around 87% were seen once, and the ten largest hold around 6%. The sample was peripheral blood. The receptors originated from a woman between 45 and 65 years old with COVID-19, enrolled during active disease.

This clone was seen a few times. This rearrangement joins TRBV30 to TRBJ1-2, with 8 bases identical to TRBD1. Per germline, CDR1 GTSNPN and CDR2 SVGIG (reference sequence). The CDR3 covers 13 residues. The V gene end was trimmed by 0 bases and the J gene end by 7 bases; junction bases not matched to a gene: 4. CDR3 residues: CAWSVQGVGGYTF. The CDR3 nucleotides are TGTGCCTGGAGTGTACAGGGGGTGGGTGGCTACACCTTC.

V is TRBV3-1 (or the pseudogene TRBV3-2) and J is TRBJ2-7; 9 bases align to TRBD2. Germline V lookup: CDR1 LGHDT, CDR2 YNNKEL (reference sequence). The V segment lost 4 bases and the J segment 4 bases; nucleotides outside the gene matches: 8. The CDR3 spans 15 residues. CDR3 sequence (DNA): TGTGCCAGCAGCCCTGCGGCGGGAGGGCAGTACGAGCAGTACTTC. Its translation: CASSPAAGGQYEQYF.

The CDR3 protein is CASSDSGALATGELFF. The CDR3 region has the DNA TGTGCCAGCAGTGACTCAGGAGCCCTCGCCACCGGGGAGCTGTTTTTT. The J gene is TRBJ2-2, the V gene TRBV6-4; D is unresolved. CDR1 is MRHNA, CDR2 SNTAGT, per germline. This CDR3 is 16 amino acids long. Trimming removed 0 bases from V and 4 bases from J, with 12 bases in between.

J is TRBJ2-5 and V is TRBV19, with 12 nucleotides matching TRBD2. V shed 10 bases and J 4 bases; nucleotides not matched to a gene: 4. The CDR3 has 13 amino acids. Germline lookup yields CDR1 LNHDA and CDR2 SQIVND (reference sequence). The CDR3 spells CAISLAGGETQYF. For the CDR3, the DNA is TGTGCCATCTCACTAGCGGGAGGAGAGACCCAGTACTTC. Full variable domain (missing parts from reference TRBV19 and TRBJ2-5): DGGITQSPKYLFRKEGQNVTLSCEQNLNHDAMYWYRQDPGQGLRLIYYSQIVNDFQKGDIAEGYSVSREKKESFPLTVTSAQKNPTAFYLCAISLAGGETQYFGPGTRLLVL.

Here the CDR3 DNA reads TGTGCCAGCAGCCCCCAGCGGACTAACTATGGCTACACCTTC. Its protein product is CASSPQRTNYGYTF. This sequence joins TRBV5-6 and TRBJ1-2; D is uncertain. Germline values: CDR1 SGHDT, CDR2 YYEEEE. The CDR3 sequence is 14 residues long. V was clipped by 4 bases and J by 0 bases, with 10 bases between them.

V and J are TRBV18 and TRBJ1-3, with a weak D call TRBD1 (6 bases). V was shortened by 6 bases and J by 0 bases, with 12 bases between the two germline ends. This CDR3 region has 15 residues. Germline-derived CDR1 and CDR2 are KGHSH and LQKENI. CDR3 protein: CASSVGGSSGNTIYF. In DNA form, the CDR3 reads TGTGCCAGCTCGGTTGGGGGCAGCTCTGGAAACACCATATATTTT.

The chain is built from TRBV10-2 and TRBJ2-3; 7 nucleotides agree with TRBD2. Germline values: CDR1 WSHSY, CDR2 SAAADI. Trimming at V came to 7 bases and at J to 0 bases, leaving 7 bases not matched to a gene. The CDR3 spans 15 residues. Written as DNA, the CDR3 is TGCGCCAGCAAAAGGGCTAGCGGCAGCACAGATACGCAGTATTTT. It specifies CASKRASGSTDTQYF.

This chain joins TRBV7-9 and TRBJ2-1; D possibly corresponds to TRBD1 (5 bases). V gave up 7 bases and J gave up 6 bases, with 16 bases separating them. Per germline, CDR1 SEHNR and CDR2 FQNEAQ (reference sequence). CDR3 length: 14 amino acids. As DNA, the CDR3 is TGTGCCAGCACTCCGTGGGGCGAGGTCAATGAGCAGTTCTTC. It is translated as CASTPWGEVNEQFF.

The CDR3 DNA follows: TGTGCCGTTTCAGGGGGCGGGAGATGGGGCAATGAGCAGTTCTTC. This sequence encodes CAVSGGGRWGNEQFF. This sequence joins TRBV19 and TRBJ2-1; TRBD1 is a possible D gene (8 bases). CDR3 length: 15 amino acids. V was clipped by 11 bases and J by 6 bases, with 23 bases between them. Germline CDR1 is LNHDA and CDR2 is SQIVND (reference sequence).

In its sample, this clone was seen a few times. The rearrangement uses TRBV12-5 and TRBJ1-5, with TRBD1 matching 10 bases. This CDR3 contains 14 residues. Per germline, CDR1 LGHNT and CDR2 FRNRAP. Trimming at V came to 7 bases and at J to 6 bases, leaving 6 bases not matched to a gene. CDR3 nucleotide sequence: TGTGCTAGTGATACGGGGACAGGGGTTCAGCCCCAGCATTTT. It is translated as CASDTGTGVQPQHF. Full variable domain (rest looked up from reference TRBV12-5 and TRBJ1-5): DARVTQTPRHKVTEMGQEVTMRCQPILGHNTVFWYRQTMMQGLELLAYFRNRAPLDDSGMPKDRFSAEMPDATLATLKIQPSEPRDSAVYFCASDTGTGVQPQHFGDGTRLSIL.